This T cell receptor beta chain was captured in a study of T cells expressing NK-cell markers. Study-level information: The TCR beta repertoires were obtained from sorted CD3+CD56+NKG2C+, CD3+CD56+NKG2C- and CD3+CD56-NKG2C+ T cells. Seven donors tested HCMV-seropositive and one tested seronegative among the eight sequenced.

As concerns this clonotype: Its antigen is unidentified.

5'RACE template switching with UMIs produced the TCR beta cDNA. TCRdb reprocessed the 5' RACE reads; each CDR3 protein has one entry and no DNA is given. The sample table sets out a few hundred thousand distinct CDR3 sequences. The CDR3 loop spans 18 amino acids. Germline values: CDR1 LNHDA, CDR2 SQIVND (reference sequence). Broader study findings: NKG2C+ dominant clonotype frequencies in over 5 donors were roughly 1.0-7.5% of CD8+ T cells.

The V gene is TRBV19, the J gene TRBJ2-6; TCRdb proposes TRBD2, but this gene call is untestable without DNA. The origin of this receptor is a man between 18 and 29 years old in good health. Input material: blood T cells: a sorted CD56 or NKG2C T cell subset, CD4+ or CD8+ T cells, or bulk PBMC T cells (not recorded which). The CDR3 region is CASSIQRRRQPGANVLTF.